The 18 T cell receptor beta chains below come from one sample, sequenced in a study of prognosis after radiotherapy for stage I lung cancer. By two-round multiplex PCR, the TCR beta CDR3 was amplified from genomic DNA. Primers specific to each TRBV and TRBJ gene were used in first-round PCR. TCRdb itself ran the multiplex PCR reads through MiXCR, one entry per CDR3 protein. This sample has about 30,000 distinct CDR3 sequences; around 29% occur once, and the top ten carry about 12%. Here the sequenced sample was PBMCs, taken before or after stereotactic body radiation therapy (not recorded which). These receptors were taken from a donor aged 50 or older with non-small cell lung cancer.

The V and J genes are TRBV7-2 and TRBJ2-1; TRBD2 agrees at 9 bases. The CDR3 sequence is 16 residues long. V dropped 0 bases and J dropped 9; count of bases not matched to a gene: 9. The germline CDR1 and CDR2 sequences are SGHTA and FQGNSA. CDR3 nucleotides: TGTGCCAGCAGCTTAGCGGCGGGAGGGCGAACCGGTGAGCAGTTCTTC. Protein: CASSLAAGGRTGEQFF.

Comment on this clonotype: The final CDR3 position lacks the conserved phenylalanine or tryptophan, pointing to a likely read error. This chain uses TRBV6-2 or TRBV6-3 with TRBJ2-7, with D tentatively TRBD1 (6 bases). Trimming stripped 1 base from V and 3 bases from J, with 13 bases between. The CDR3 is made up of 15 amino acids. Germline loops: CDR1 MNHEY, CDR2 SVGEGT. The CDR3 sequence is CASSYLDRDYYEQYS. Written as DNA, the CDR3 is TGTGCCAGCAGTTACTTGGACAGAGACTACTACGAGCAGTACTCC.

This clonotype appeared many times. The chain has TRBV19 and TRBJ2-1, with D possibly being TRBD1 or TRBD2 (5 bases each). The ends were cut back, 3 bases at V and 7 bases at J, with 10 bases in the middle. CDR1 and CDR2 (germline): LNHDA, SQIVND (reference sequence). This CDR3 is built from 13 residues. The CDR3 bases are TGTGCCAGTAGTATTGGGTGGGGGAATGAGCAGTTCTTC. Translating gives CASSIGWGNEQFF.

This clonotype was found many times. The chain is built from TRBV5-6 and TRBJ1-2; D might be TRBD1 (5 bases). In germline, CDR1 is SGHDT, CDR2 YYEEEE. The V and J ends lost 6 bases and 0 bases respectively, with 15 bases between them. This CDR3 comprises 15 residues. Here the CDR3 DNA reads TGTGCCAGCACCCTAGGGAGGGGCGCTAACTATGGCTACACCTTC. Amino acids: CASTLGRGANYGYTF.

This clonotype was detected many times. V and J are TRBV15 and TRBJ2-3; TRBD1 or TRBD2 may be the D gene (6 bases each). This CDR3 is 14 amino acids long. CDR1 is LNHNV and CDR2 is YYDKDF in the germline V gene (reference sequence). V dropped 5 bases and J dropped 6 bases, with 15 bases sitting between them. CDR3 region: CATSGGLRDDTQYF. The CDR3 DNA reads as TGTGCCACCAGCGGGGGGCTCAGGGACGATACGCAGTATTTT.

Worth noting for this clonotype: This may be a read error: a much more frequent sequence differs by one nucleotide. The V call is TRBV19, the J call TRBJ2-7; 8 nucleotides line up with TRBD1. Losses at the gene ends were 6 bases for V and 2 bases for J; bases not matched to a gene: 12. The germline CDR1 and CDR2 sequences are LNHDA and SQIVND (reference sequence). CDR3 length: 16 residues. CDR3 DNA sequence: TGTGCCAGTAGCAAACGAGCAGGGGGCGATGCCTACGAGCAGTACTTC. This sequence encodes CASSKRAGGDAYEQYF.

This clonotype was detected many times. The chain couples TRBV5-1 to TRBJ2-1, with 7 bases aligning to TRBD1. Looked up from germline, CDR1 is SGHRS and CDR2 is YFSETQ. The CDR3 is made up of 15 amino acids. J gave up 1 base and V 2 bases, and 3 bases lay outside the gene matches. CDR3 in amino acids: CASSFGTASYNEQFF. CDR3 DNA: TGCGCCAGCAGCTTTGGGACAGCTTCCTACAATGAGCAGTTCTTC.

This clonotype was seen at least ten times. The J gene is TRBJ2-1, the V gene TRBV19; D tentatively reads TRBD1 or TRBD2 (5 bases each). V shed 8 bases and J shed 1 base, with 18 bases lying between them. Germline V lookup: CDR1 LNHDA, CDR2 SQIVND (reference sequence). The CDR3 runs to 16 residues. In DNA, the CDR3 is TGTGCCAGTGGCGGGTTGGGCAGGGATTCCTACAATGAGCAGTTCTTC. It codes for CASGGLGRDSYNEQFF. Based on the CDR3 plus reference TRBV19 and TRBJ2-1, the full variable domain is DGGITQSPKYLFRKEGQNVTLSCEQNLNHDAMYWYRQDPGQGLRLIYYSQIVNDFQKGDIAEGYSVSREKKESFPLTVTSAQKNPTAFYLCASGGLGRDSYNEQFFGPGTRLTVL.

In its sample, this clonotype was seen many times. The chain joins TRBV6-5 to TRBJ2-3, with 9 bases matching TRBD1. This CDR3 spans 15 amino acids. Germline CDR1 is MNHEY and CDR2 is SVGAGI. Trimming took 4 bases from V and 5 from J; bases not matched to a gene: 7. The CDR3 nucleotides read TGTGCCAGCAGTTTGCGACAGGGGGGTAGAGATACGCAGTATTTT. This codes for CASSLRQGGRDTQYF.

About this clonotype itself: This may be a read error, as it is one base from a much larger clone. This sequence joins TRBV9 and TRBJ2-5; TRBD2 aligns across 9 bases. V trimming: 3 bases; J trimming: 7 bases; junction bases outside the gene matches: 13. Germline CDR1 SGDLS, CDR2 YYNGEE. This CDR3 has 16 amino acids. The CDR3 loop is CASSGVAGGPSVTQYF. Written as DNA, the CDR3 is TGTGCCAGCAGCGGGGTGGCGGGAGGGCCAAGCGTGACCCAGTACTTC.

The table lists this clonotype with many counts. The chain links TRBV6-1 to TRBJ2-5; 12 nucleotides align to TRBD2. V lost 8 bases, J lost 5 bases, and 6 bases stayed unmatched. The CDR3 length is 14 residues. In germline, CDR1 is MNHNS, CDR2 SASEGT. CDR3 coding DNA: TGTGCCAGCCGGCGGACTAGCGGGACCGAGACCCAGTACTTC. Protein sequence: CASRRTSGTETQYF.

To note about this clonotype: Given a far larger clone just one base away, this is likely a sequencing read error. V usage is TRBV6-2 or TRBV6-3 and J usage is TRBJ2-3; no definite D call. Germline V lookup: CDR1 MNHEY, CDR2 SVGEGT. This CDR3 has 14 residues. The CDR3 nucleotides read TGTGCCAACAGTTACTCCCTCCCCACAGATACGCAGTATTTT. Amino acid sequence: CANSYSLPTDTQYF.

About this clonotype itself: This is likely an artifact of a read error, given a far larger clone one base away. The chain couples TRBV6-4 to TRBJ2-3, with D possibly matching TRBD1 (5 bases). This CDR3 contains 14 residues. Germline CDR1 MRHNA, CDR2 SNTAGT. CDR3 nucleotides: TGTGCCAGCAGTCAAAGACAGACCACACATACGCAGTATTTT. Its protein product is CASSQRQTTHTQYF.

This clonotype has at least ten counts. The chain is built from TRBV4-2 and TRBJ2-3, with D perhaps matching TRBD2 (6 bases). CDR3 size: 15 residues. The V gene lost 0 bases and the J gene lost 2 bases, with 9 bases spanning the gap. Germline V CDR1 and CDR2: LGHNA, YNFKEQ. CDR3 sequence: CASSQEGGNTDTQYF. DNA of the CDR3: TGTGCCAGCAGCCAAGAGGGGGGAAACACAGATACGCAGTATTTT.

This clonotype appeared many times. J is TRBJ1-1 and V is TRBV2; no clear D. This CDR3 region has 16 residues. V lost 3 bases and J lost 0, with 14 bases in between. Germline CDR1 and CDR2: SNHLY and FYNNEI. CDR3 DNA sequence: TGTGCCAGCAGTGACAGCCTCTTAGACCTGAACACTGAAGCTTTCTTT. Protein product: CASSDSLLDLNTEAFF.

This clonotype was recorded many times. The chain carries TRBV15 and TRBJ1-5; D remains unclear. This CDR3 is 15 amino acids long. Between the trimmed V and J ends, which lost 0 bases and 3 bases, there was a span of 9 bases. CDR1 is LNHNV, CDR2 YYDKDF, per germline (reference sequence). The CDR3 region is CATSRDGGYNQPQHF. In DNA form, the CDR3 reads TGTGCCACCAGCAGAGATGGAGGTTACAATCAGCCCCAGCATTTT.

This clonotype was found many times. Written as DNA, the CDR3 is TGTGCCAGCAGTTCCCAAAGCCCCGGGGAGCTGTTTTTT. It yields the protein CASSSQSPGELFF. The rearrangement joins TRBV27 to TRBJ2-2; D remains ambiguous. The CDR3 is 13 residues long. V gave up 4 bases and J gave up 6 bases, with 9 bases separating them. Germline lookup yields CDR1 MNHEY and CDR2 SMNVEV (reference sequence).

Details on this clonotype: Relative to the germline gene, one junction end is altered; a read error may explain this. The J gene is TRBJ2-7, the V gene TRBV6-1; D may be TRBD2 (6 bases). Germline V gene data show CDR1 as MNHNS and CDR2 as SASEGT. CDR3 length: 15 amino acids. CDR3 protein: CTSSQLGGGPYEQYF. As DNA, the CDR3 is TGTACCAGCAGTCAATTGGGGGGAGGACCCTACGAGCAGTACTTC.